The 8 T cell receptor beta chains listed next were all sequenced from one sample in a study of T cell repertoires in cytomegalovirus infection. TCRdb re-called the reads through MiXCR, storing one row per CDR3 protein. The repertoire consists of about 76,000 distinct CDR3 sequences, with 3.7% occurring once and the leading ten covering approximately 4.3%. The sequenced sample consisted of PBMCs. These receptors all come from a human donor in good health (CMV status not recorded). Some clones in this sample may be carry-over from other donors' samples.

There are many counts of this clonotype. V is TRBV28 and J is TRBJ1-1; D is unresolved. CDR1 is MDHEN, CDR2 SYDVKM, per germline. This CDR3 comprises 13 residues. V lost 2 bases, J lost 5 bases, and 9 bases lay in between. In nucleotides, the CDR3 is TGTGCCAGCAGTTTAAACAAGTGGACTGAAGCTTTCTTT. This codes for CASSLNKWTEAFF.

The sample holds many counts of this clonotype. V is TRBV10-3 and J is TRBJ1-1; the D is unclear. The CDR3 spans 12 residues. Trimming took 3 bases from V and 3 from J, leaving 5 bases between them. Germline values: CDR1 ENHRY, CDR2 SYGVKD. CDR3 protein: CAISDRDTEAFF. CDR3 bases: TGTGCCATCAGTGATCGAGACACTGAAGCTTTCTTT.

This clonotype was counted ten times or more. The V and J genes are TRBV20-1 and TRBJ1-4, with 8 bases identical to TRBD1. Looked up from germline, CDR1 is DFQATT and CDR2 is SNEGSKA (reference sequence). After removal of 3 bases from V and 8 bases from J, the junction contained 11 bases not matched to a gene. This CDR3 region has 15 residues. The CDR3 coding sequence is TGCAGTGCTAGTCGGGCGGACAGGGAGACCGAAAAACTGTTTTTT. This translates into CSASRADRETEKLFF.

This clonotype was seen ten or more times. The chain joins TRBV12-3 or TRBV12-4 to TRBJ1-6; D gene unclear. The CDR3 loop spans 14 amino acids. V dropped 3 bases and J dropped 14 bases, with 17 bases sitting between them. CDR3 bases: TGTGCCAGCAGTTTTGGGGTCGGCTTTTCGTCCCTCCACTTT. The encoded protein is CASSFGVGFSSLHF.

This clonotype came up many times. The V gene is TRBV5-6, the J gene TRBJ2-7; 9 positions match TRBD1. Trimming took 4 bases from V and 6 from J; bases not matched to a gene: 8. The germline CDR1 and CDR2 sequences are SGHDT and YYEEEE. CDR3 size: 14 residues. CDR3 bases: TGTGCCAGCAGCCTACCGACAGGGGGGGGCGAGCAGTACTTC. As protein: CASSLPTGGGEQYF.

This clonotype was picked up many times. This chain links TRBV5-6 with TRBJ2-3, with D possibly TRBD2 on 6 matching bases. The CDR3 is made up of 16 amino acids. V lost 2 bases and J 3 bases, leaving 16 bases between the germline ends. Germline V gene data show CDR1 as SGHDT and CDR2 as YYEEEE. The CDR3 spells CASSLLLRGGTDTQYF. The CDR3 nucleotides are TGTGCCAGCAGCTTATTGTTGCGGGGCGGGACAGATACGCAGTATTTT.

This clonotype was seen repeatedly, ten times or more. J is TRBJ2-1 and V is TRBV12-3 or TRBV12-4; a weak D match, TRBD2 (6 bases). This CDR3 has 17 residues. Trimming took off 6 bases at V and 0 bases at J, with 18 bases between the two ends. The CDR3 sequence is CASSLLLAPSSYNEQFF. CDR3 nucleotides: TGTGCCAGCAGCCTATTACTAGCACCGAGCTCCTACAATGAGCAGTTCTTC.

This clonotype was seen ten or more times. The chain uses TRBV12-3 or TRBV12-4 and TRBJ2-3; D call uncertain. The CDR3 totals 12 residues. V was cut by 5 bases and J by 2 bases, with 5 bases left in between. CDR3 in amino acids: CASSILTDTQYF. CDR3 nucleotide sequence: TGTGCCAGCAGTATTCTCACAGATACGCAGTATTTT.